This TCR beta chain was sequenced for a study of T cell repertoires in cytomegalovirus infection. Overall study context: The authors relied on CMV epitopes, both recently identified HLA-C-restricted and well-studied HLA-B-restricted. It can be stated that public TCR beta signatures indicated CMV infection as well as a matching HLA type.

TCRdb recomputed calls from the reads with MiXCR, one row per CDR3 protein. The data show 550,000 to 700,000 distinct CDR3 sequences, roughly 42% seen once. This clonotype was observed a few times. The antigen remains unidentified. Findings and caveats of the study: The ex vivo response was dominated by HLA-C-restricted CMV-specific TCR beta clonotypes. Summed public TCR beta family frequency identified CMV carriers bearing the relevant HLA.

This CDR3 region has 15 residues. Germline loops: CDR1 LNHNV, CDR2 YYDKDF (reference sequence). Trimming pared 2 bases from V and 4 bases from J, leaving 14 bases between. This material consisted of cultured PBMCs, taken from culture after CMV antigen stimulation. J is TRBJ1-2 and V is TRBV15; D may be TRBD1 (6 bases). The receptor was isolated from a human donor in good health (CMV status not recorded). Some clones in this sample may be carry-over from other donors' samples. The DNA for the CDR3 is TGTGCCACCAGCAGACAAGGACAGATGGTCTATGGCTACACCTTC. Translation gives CATSRQGQMVYGYTF.